The T cell receptor (beta chain) described here comes from a study of blood T cell repertoires in COVID-19. Looking at the study overall: T cells, B-cell-depleted T cells, or PBMCs provided the cDNA or gDNA that served as material.

Profiling relied on immunoSEQ multiplex PCR, and the TCRdb table lists in-frame clones only, not all of them. The sample gives under 85,000 clones, 75% to 90% of which show up once; 15% to 20% is in the top ten. After removal of 4 bases from V and 1 base from J, the junction contained 6 bases not matched to a gene. The CDR3 sequence is 16 residues long. Per germline, CDR1 SGHDT and CDR2 YYEEEE. In its sample, this clone was seen once. The sample taken for sequencing was peripheral blood. The V and J genes are TRBV5-6 and TRBJ2-2; TRBD2 agrees at 8 bases. The receptor was isolated from a man aged 35 to 55 with COVID-19, enrolled during active disease. This chain's CDR3 is CASSPGGGMNTGELFF. The CDR3 region has the DNA TGTGCCAGCAGCCCCGGGGGGGGGATGAACACCGGGGAGCTGTTTTTT.